Following are 30 T cell receptor beta chains from one sample sequenced in a study of human T cells and chemical hapten exposure. Time point meaning: patch test 3, about 24 weeks after DPC sensitization. Treatment noted: therapeutic diphenylcyclopropenone sensitization with weekly scalp DPC. TCRdb re-called the RACE reads through MiXCR, storing one row per CDR3 protein. Here the sample spans tens of thousands of distinct CDR3 sequences, roughly 13% being singletons. The starting material was whole blood, obtained in connection with sensitization to the hapten diphenylcyclopropenone (DPC). Receptors originate from a woman in her fifties or sixties with alopecia areata. Some clones in this sample may be carry-over from other donors' samples.

By proportion, this clonotype is medium-sized. This rearrangement joins TRBV6-4 to TRBJ2-1, with D perhaps matching TRBD1 (5 bases). Germline CDR1 MRHNA, CDR2 SNTAGT. V was pared by 5 bases and J by 7 bases, with 18 bases between. The CDR3 extends over 15 amino acids. CDR3 loop: CASSPISGQGNEQFF. Here the CDR3 DNA reads TGTGCCAGCAGTCCGATTTCAGGGCAGGGTAATGAGCAGTTCTTC.

V gene TRBV27 combines with J gene TRBJ2-5; maybe TRBD1 (6 bases). Germline V gives CDR1 MNHEY, CDR2 SMNVEV (reference sequence). V gave up 3 bases and J gave up 6 bases, with 11 bases separating them. The CDR3 covers 13 residues. The CDR3 bases are TGTGCCAGCAGTTTGCGGACAGCCAAGACCCAGTACTTC. Translated, it gives CASSLRTAKTQYF.

This sequence joins TRBV9 and TRBJ1-5; D not resolved. The V and J ends lost 4 bases and 2 bases respectively, with 10 bases between them. The CDR3 extends over 14 amino acids. The germline CDR1 and CDR2 sequences are SGDLS and YYNGEE. CDR3: CASSRDTRNQPQHF. CDR3 bases: TGTGCCAGCAGCAGAGACACCCGCAATCAGCCCCAGCATTTT. Supplemented by reference TRBV9 and TRBJ1-5, the full variable domain reads DSGVTQTPKHLITATGQRVTLRCSPRSGDLSVYWYQQSLDQGLQFLIQYYNGEERAKGNILERFSAQQFPDLHSELNLSSLELGDSALYFCASSRDTRNQPQHFGDGTRLSIL.

Comment on this clonotype: One base away lies a much larger clone, so this may be a sequencing read error. V usage is TRBV7-2 and J usage is TRBJ1-5; 7 bases are shared with TRBD1. Germline V gives CDR1 SGHTA, CDR2 FQGNSA. V trimming: 3 bases; J trimming: 3 bases; junction bases outside the gene matches: 2. The CDR3 loop spans 14 amino acids. CDR3 nucleotide sequence: TGTGCCAGCAGCTTCGGGACAGACAATCAGCCCCAGCATTTT. Its translation: CASSFGTDNQPQHF.

The chain combines TRBV10-3 with TRBJ2-5, with 10 positions matching TRBD2. The V segment lost 7 bases and the J segment 5 bases; nucleotides outside the gene matches: 4. The CDR3 is 13 amino acids. Germline loops: CDR1 ENHRY, CDR2 SYGVKD. In DNA, the CDR3 is TGTGCCATCACTAGCGGGAGAGCGGAGACCCAGTACTTC. Translating gives CAITSGRAETQYF.

At least ten counts were recorded for this clonotype. This chain's CDR3 is CASSHSPEGNEQYF. For the CDR3, the DNA is TGTGCCAGCAGCCACTCCCCCGAAGGGAACGAGCAGTACTTC. The chain is built from TRBV21-1 and TRBJ2-7; the table's D call, TRBD1, was not checked against the DNA. TRBV21-1 is a pseudogene. The CDR3 sequence is 14 residues long.

The table lists this clonotype with many counts. The chain links TRBV5-1 to TRBJ2-7; 14 nucleotides match TRBD2. Germline CDR1 SGHRS, CDR2 YFSETQ. CDR3 size: 15 residues. Losses at the gene ends were 4 bases for V and 5 bases for J; bases not matched to a gene: 5. CDR3 coding DNA: TGCGCCAGCAGCCCCCTGACTAGCGGGAGGGACGAGCAGTACTTC. Translation: CASSPLTSGRDEQYF.

This chain connects TRBV18 to TRBJ2-1, with TRBD2 as a possible D gene (5 bases). CDR3 size: 13 residues. Germline CDR1 reads KGHSH; CDR2 reads LQKENI. Trimming shortened V by 6 bases and J by 9 bases, and 15 bases separated the two germline ends. CDR3: CASSPGSGGEQFF. CDR3 bases: TGTGCCAGCTCCCCGGGGTCCGGCGGTGAGCAGTTCTTC.

This clonotype has more than one count but fewer than ten. The V and J genes are TRBV9 and TRBJ2-1; D uncertain. The CDR3 is 12 amino acids. Germline V lookup: CDR1 SGDLS, CDR2 YYNGEE. V gave up 2 bases and J gave up 6 bases, with 6 bases separating them. CDR3 protein: CASSVQANEQFF. The CDR3 nucleotides read TGTGCCAGCAGCGTCCAGGCCAATGAGCAGTTCTTC.

This clonotype was counted ten times or more. The chain employs TRBV11-2 and TRBJ2-1; 10 bases are shared with TRBD2. The CDR3 totals 14 residues. V lost 5 bases to trimming and J lost 15 bases; unmatched junction nucleotides: 13. Germline V gene sequence: CDR1 SGHAT, CDR2 FQNNGV. The CDR3 coding sequence is TGTGCCAGCAGCCCCCAACCCACTAGCGGGGAAGGGTTCTTC. Translating it yields CASSPQPTSGEGFF.

The CDR3 loop reads CASSYAGQGRWEQFF. The CDR3 DNA is TGTGCCAGCAGTTACGCAGGACAGGGGAGGTGGGAGCAGTTCTTC. This chain links TRBV6-6 with TRBJ2-1; TRBD1 agrees at 9 bases. V trimming: 2 bases; J trimming: 10 bases; junction bases outside the gene matches: 9. The V gene's germline CDR1 is MNHNY and CDR2 SVGAGI (reference sequence). The CDR3 has 15 amino acids.

The rearrangement links TRBV29-1 to TRBJ2-7, with 7 bases matching TRBD1. Germline V lookup: CDR1 SQVTM, CDR2 ANQGSEA. Trimming removed 6 bases from V and 0 bases from J; junction bases left unmatched: 5. This CDR3 has 13 amino acids. The CDR3 DNA follows: TGCAGCGTATGGACAGGAAACTCCTACGAGCAGTACTTC. Translation gives CSVWTGNSYEQYF.

This clonotype was observed many times. The J gene is TRBJ2-7, the V gene TRBV18; D is perhaps TRBD1 (6 bases). This CDR3 comprises 13 residues. Trimming removed 5 bases at V and 2 bases at J, with 10 bases between. Germline V CDR1 and CDR2: KGHSH, LQKENI. The CDR3 region has the DNA TGTGCCAGCTCAGAACAGGGCCCCTACGAGCAGTACTTC. Its protein is CASSEQGPYEQYF.

J is TRBJ1-5 and V is TRBV7-8; no clear D. The CDR3 extends over 14 amino acids. Germline V gives CDR1 SGHVS, CDR2 FQNEAQ. Deletions cut 5 bases from V and 11 bases from J, with 19 bases between. CDR3 region: CASSLDLSRAAQHF. The CDR3, as DNA: TGTGCCAGCAGCCTCGATCTGAGCCGCGCTGCCCAGCATTTT.

This clonotype was recorded a few times. The chain uses TRBV29-1 and TRBJ2-7, with TRBD2 identical over 15 bases. CDR1 is SQVTM, CDR2 ANQGSEA, per germline. The CDR3 has 16 amino acids. The J segment lost 4 bases and the V segment lost 1 base, leaving 5 bases of the junction unmatched. This chain's CDR3 is CSVEGGTSGRTYEQYF. The CDR3 coding sequence is TGCAGCGTTGAAGGGGGGACTAGCGGGAGGACGTACGAGCAGTACTTC.

There are a few counts of this clonotype. This sequence joins TRBV30 and TRBJ2-1; D possibly matches TRBD1 or TRBD2 (6 bases each). This CDR3 region has 14 residues. The germline V gene encodes CDR1 GTSNPN and CDR2 SVGIG (reference sequence). Trimming shortened V by 2 bases and J by 7 bases, and 15 bases separated the two germline ends. For the CDR3, the DNA is TGTGCCTGGAGTAGGGGGTGGAGGGGAAATGAGCAGTTCTTC. As protein: CAWSRGWRGNEQFF.

This clonotype appeared many times. V gene TRBV5-1 combines with J gene TRBJ2-1, with 10 nucleotides matching TRBD2. The V and J ends lost 5 bases and 5 bases, in that order; junction bases with no gene match: 7. Per the germline V gene, CDR1 is SGHRS and CDR2 is YFSETQ. This CDR3 comprises 15 residues. The CDR3: CASRSGLADNNEQFF. The CDR3 DNA reads TGCGCCAGCAGAAGTGGACTAGCGGATAACAATGAGCAGTTCTTC.

This clonotype was recorded many times. The chain links TRBV20-1 to TRBJ2-3; no definite D call. V was cut by 1 base and J by 0 bases, with 11 bases left in between. The CDR3 has 15 residues. CDR1 and CDR2 from the germline V gene are DFQATT and SNEGSKA (reference sequence). The chain's CDR3 is CSARVRPSSTDTQYF. In DNA, the CDR3 is TGCAGTGCTAGAGTTCGCCCCTCTAGCACAGATACGCAGTATTTT.

This chain links TRBV29-1 with TRBJ1-2, with D perhaps matching TRBD1 (5 bases). This CDR3 is built from 15 residues. V dropped 7 bases and J dropped 6 bases, with 24 bases sitting between them. From germline, CDR1 is SQVTM and CDR2 ANQGSEA. The DNA of the CDR3 is TGCAGCGCCGGTCGGGCCGCCCAAGGGGTCCATGGCTACACCTTC. Residues: CSAGRAAQGVHGYTF.

This chain links TRBV4-1 with TRBJ2-3; D might be TRBD2 (5 bases). The germline V gene encodes CDR1 MGHRA and CDR2 YSYEKL. The CDR3 runs to 17 residues. Trimming removed 3 bases at V and 6 bases at J, with 22 bases between. This chain's CDR3 is CASSQGRARAIADTQYF. The CDR3 DNA reads as TGCGCCAGCAGCCAGGGAAGGGCCCGAGCAATAGCGGATACGCAGTATTTT.

The V call is TRBV29-1, the J call TRBJ2-3; 8 nucleotides line up with TRBD2. Germline CDR1 SQVTM, CDR2 ANQGSEA. CDR3 length: 14 residues. The V and J ends lost 3 bases and 6 bases, in that order; junction bases with no gene match: 8. CDR3 coding DNA: TGCAGCGTTGAGACAGCGGGAGTGCCGGATACGCAGTATTTT. It yields the protein CSVETAGVPDTQYF.

This rearrangement joins TRBV5-1 to TRBJ2-7; D may be TRBD2 (5 bases). The CDR3 covers 12 residues. Germline V gene sequence: CDR1 SGHRS, CDR2 YFSETQ. Trimming shortened V by 7 bases and J by 4 bases, and 12 bases separated the two germline ends. The CDR3 reads CASGEPGYEQYF. Here the CDR3 DNA reads TGCGCCAGCGGGGAGCCTGGTTACGAGCAGTACTTC.

The chain links TRBV5-1 to TRBJ2-3, with a tentative D call TRBD2 (5 bases). The V and J ends lost 0 bases and 2 bases respectively, with 10 bases between them. The CDR3 spans 15 residues. Germline V gene sequence: CDR1 SGHRS, CDR2 YFSETQ. Here the CDR3 DNA reads TGCGCCAGCAGCTTGGACGGGGTAGACACAGATACGCAGTATTTT. This translates into CASSLDGVDTDTQYF.

This clonotype has just a few counts. This sequence joins TRBV7-9 and TRBJ2-7; 7 bases are shared with TRBD2. The CDR3 spans 12 residues. Germline trimming cut 8 bases from V and 0 bases from J; bases unmatched to any gene: 1. The germline gives CDR1 SEHNR, CDR2 FQNEAQ (reference sequence). CDR3 bases: TGTGCCAGCCAGCGGGACTCCTACGAGCAGTACTTC. Protein product: CASQRDSYEQYF.

This clonotype has a count of ten or more. J is TRBJ2-1 and V is TRBV3-1; possible D gene TRBD2, 7 bases. This CDR3 has 16 residues. Between the trimmed V and J ends, which lost 0 bases and 2 bases, there was a span of 11 bases. Germline V gene data show CDR1 as LGHDT and CDR2 as YNNKEL (reference sequence). CDR3 DNA sequence: TGTGCCAGCAGCCAAGAGGGCGGGGGCACCTACAATGAGCAGTTCTTC. Amino acid sequence: CASSQEGGGTYNEQFF.

This clonotype appeared a few times. The genes are TRBV4-2 and TRBJ2-5; 7 bases fit TRBD2. The CDR3 is 15 residues long. J lost 5 bases, V lost 0 bases, and 6 bases had no gene match. The germline V gene encodes CDR1 LGHNA and CDR2 YNFKEQ. The CDR3 spells CASSQEGGRGETQYF. DNA for the CDR3: TGTGCCAGCAGCCAAGAAGGAGGGAGGGGCGAGACCCAGTACTTC.

This clonotype was detected only a few times. J is TRBJ2-1 and V is TRBV7-2, with D perhaps TRBD1 (6 bases). Trimming took 7 bases from V and 9 from J, leaving 16 bases between them. This CDR3 contains 13 residues. Germline-derived CDR1 and CDR2 are SGHTA and FQGNSA. The CDR3 is CASTGTLSGEQFF. The CDR3 DNA is TGTGCCAGCACCGGGACACTGTCTGGTGAGCAGTTCTTC.

CDR3 amino acids: CASSSQRLAANTGELFF. The CDR3 DNA is TGTGCCAGCAGTTCCCAAAGACTAGCGGCGAACACCGGGGAGCTGTTTTTT. The rearrangement uses TRBV6-5 and TRBJ2-2, with TRBD2 matching over 9 bases. The germline V gene has CDR1 MNHEY and CDR2 SVGAGI. After removal of 4 bases from V and 0 bases from J, the junction contained 6 bases not matched to a gene. CDR3 length: 17 amino acids.

A few counts support this clonotype. The chain uses TRBV29-1 and TRBJ1-1; D not certain. The V and J ends lost 4 bases and 5 bases respectively, with 11 bases between them. The CDR3 totals 12 residues. Per germline, CDR1 SQVTM and CDR2 ANQGSEA. The CDR3 DNA reads as TGCAGCGTTGTTACCCTGATAACTGAAGCTTTCTTT. This translates into CSVVTLITEAFF.

This clonotype occurred a few times. The chain uses TRBV11-2 and TRBJ2-3; 16 bases align to TRBD2. This CDR3 is 16 amino acids long. The V and J ends lost 5 bases and 3 bases, in that order; junction bases with no gene match: 2. Germline V gene lookup returns CDR1 SGHAT and CDR2 FQNNGV. CDR3 loop: CASSPGLAGGTDTQYF. CDR3 DNA sequence: TGTGCCAGCAGCCCGGGACTAGCGGGAGGGACAGATACGCAGTATTTT.